The 20 T cell receptor beta chains given below trace back to one sample, sequenced in a study of cytomegalovirus exposure and HLA in healthy donors. Method: immunoSEQ multiplex PCR; TCRdb's copy keeps in-frame clones and lacks some. Of around 150,000 clones listed, approximately 90% are singletons. Source material: PBMCs. The source of these receptors is a young man in good health and CMV-seronegative.

The chain is built from TRBV28 and TRBJ1-2; 9 bases align to TRBD1. This CDR3 is built from 17 residues. From germline, CDR1 is MDHEN and CDR2 SYDVKM. Unmatched junction bases numbered 13, after V lost 6 bases and J lost 2 bases. The CDR3 sequence: CASRAERGQGTNYGYTF. The CDR3 DNA follows: TGTGCCAGCAGGGCGGAACGGGGACAGGGCACGAACTATGGCTACACCTTC.

The V and J genes are TRBV9 and TRBJ2-5; 13 bases fit TRBD2. Germline lookup yields CDR1 SGDLS and CDR2 YYNGEE. The CDR3 runs 16 residues. V was clipped by 4 bases and J by 4 bases; unmatched bases: 7. CDR3 DNA sequence: TGTGCCAGCAGCCTCGGACTAGCGGGAGTAGTAGAGACCCAGTACTTC. Translating gives CASSLGLAGVVETQYF.

This chain uses TRBV5-4 with TRBJ1-2; the D is unclear. CDR3 size: 15 residues. Deletions cut 1 base from V and 1 base from J, with 11 bases between. CDR1 and CDR2 (germline): SGHNT, YYREEE (reference sequence). The CDR3 is CASSLFQIDNYGYTF. The CDR3 DNA reads as TGTGCCAGCAGCTTGTTTCAGATCGATAACTATGGCTACACCTTC.

This clone was recorded once. The genes are TRBV5-1 and TRBJ1-4; D is undetermined. Germline CDR1 reads SGHRS; CDR2 reads YFSETQ. Trimming took off 4 bases at V and 5 bases at J, with 12 bases between the two ends. The CDR3 runs 14 residues. CDR3 nucleotide sequence: TGCGCCAGCAGCCCGGGTCTTTCAAATGAAAAACTGTTTTTT. Amino acids: CASSPGLSNEKLFF. Using reference TRBV5-1 and TRBJ1-4 for the parts outside the CDR3, the full variable domain is KAGVTQTPRYLIKTRGQQVTLSCSPISGHRSVSWYQQTPGQGLQFLFEYFSETQRNKGNFPGRFSGRQFSNSRSEMNVSTLELGDSALYLCASSPGLSNEKLFFGSGTQLSVL.

This rearrangement joins TRBV7-2 to TRBJ2-3; TRBD2 is a possible D gene (5 bases). The V end lost 7 bases, the J end lost 2 bases, and 13 bases lay between the germline ends. CDR3 length: 14 residues. Looked up from germline, CDR1 is SGHTA and CDR2 is FQGNSA. The CDR3, as DNA: TGTGCCAGCACGCCCGGGGTTTACACAGATACGCAGTATTTT. Amino acid sequence: CASTPGVYTDTQYF.

The V call is TRBV5-8, the J call TRBJ1-1; possibly TRBD1 for D (5 bases). CDR1 is SGHTS and CDR2 is YDEGEE in the germline V gene. V lost 6 bases and J 5 bases, leaving 8 bases between the germline ends. The CDR3 is made up of 11 amino acids. CDR3 in amino acids: CASNRNTEAFF. The CDR3, as DNA: TGTGCCAGCAACAGGAATACTGAAGCTTTCTTT.

The rearrangement uses TRBV7-3 and TRBJ2-3, with 8 bases fitting TRBD2. The length of the CDR3 is 15 residues. Unmatched junction bases numbered 4, after V lost 2 bases and J lost 3 bases. Germline V gene lookup returns CDR1 SGHTA and CDR2 FQGTGA. The CDR3: CASSLQGGGTDTQYF. CDR3 DNA: TGTGCCAGCAGCTTACAGGGCGGGGGGACAGATACGCAGTATTTT.

The V and J genes are TRBV5-4 and TRBJ2-3; D might be TRBD1 (6 bases). Germline assignment: CDR1 SGHNT and CDR2 YYREEE (reference sequence). The CDR3 totals 15 residues. V lost 1 base and J lost 3, with 12 bases in between. The chain's CDR3 is CASSLSPGVTDTQYF. CDR3 bases: TGTGCCAGCAGCTTGTCCCCAGGGGTGACAGATACGCAGTATTTT.

The CDR3 loop is CASGLGTGKYNEQFF. The CDR3 bases are TGTGCTAGTGGCCTCGGGACAGGGAAATACAATGAGCAGTTCTTC. The chain uses TRBV12-5 and TRBJ2-1, with TRBD1 matching over 9 bases. Germline lookup yields CDR1 LGHNT and CDR2 FRNRAP. V was clipped by 6 bases and J by 4 bases; unmatched bases: 7. This CDR3 is built from 15 residues.

The chain joins TRBV11-3 to TRBJ2-1; 10 bases align to TRBD2. V lost 0 bases, J lost 7 bases, and 9 bases stayed unmatched. In germline, CDR1 is SGHNT, CDR2 YENEEA. There are 17 residues in the CDR3. The CDR3 is CASSLDGASGSWNEQFF. The CDR3 DNA is TGTGCCAGCAGCTTAGATGGGGCTAGCGGGAGTTGGAATGAGCAGTTCTTC.

This sequence joins TRBV11-3 and TRBJ2-1; the match to TRBD1 covers 9 bases. Trimming removed 3 bases from V and 0 bases from J; junction bases left unmatched: 9. The CDR3 length is 18 residues. CDR1 SGHNT and CDR2 YENEEA come from the germline V gene. CDR3 sequence (DNA): TGTGCCAGCAGCTTGAGGACAGGGGTCACTAGCTCCTACAATGAGCAGTTCTTC. It codes for CASSLRTGVTSSYNEQFF.

A single count supports this clone. The CDR3 sequence: CASSLPGRMNTEAFF. Here the CDR3 DNA reads TGTGCCAGCAGCTTACCAGGGCGGATGAACACTGAAGCTTTCTTT. The chain has TRBV7-2 and TRBJ1-1; D possibly corresponds to TRBD1 (5 bases). Germline-derived CDR1 and CDR2 are SGHTA and FQGNSA. V lost 2 bases and J lost 0, with 10 bases in between. CDR3 size: 15 residues.

The V and J genes are TRBV2 and TRBJ1-5; 7 positions agree with TRBD1. CDR3 length: 13 residues. The V gene end was trimmed by 4 bases and the J gene end by 5 bases; junction bases not matched to a gene: 2. Per the germline V gene, CDR1 is SNHLY and CDR2 is FYNNEI. The CDR3 coding sequence is TGTGCCAGCAGTGGAGGGGGCTATCAGCCCCAGCATTTT. Amino acids: CASSGGGYQPQHF.

The rearrangement joins TRBV7-9 to TRBJ1-2, with D tentatively TRBD1 (5 bases). Germline V gene lookup returns CDR1 SEHNR and CDR2 FQNEAQ (reference sequence). V lost 1 base, J lost 4 bases, and 10 bases lay in between. CDR3 length: 14 amino acids. CDR3 sequence reads: CASSLGAQGYGYTF. The CDR3 nucleotides are TGTGCCAGCAGCTTAGGGGCTCAGGGCTATGGCTACACCTTC.

The chain recombines TRBV30 with TRBJ2-3; 9 nucleotides align to TRBD2. The length of the CDR3 is 15 residues. Trimming at V came to 0 bases and at J to 5 bases, leaving 6 bases not matched to a gene. Germline V lookup: CDR1 GTSNPN, CDR2 SVGIG (reference sequence). The CDR3 nucleotides read TGTGCCTGGAGTGTAAGCGGGGGGTGGGGAGATACGCAGTATTTT. As protein: CAWSVSGGWGDTQYF.

The chain links TRBV7-2 to TRBJ1-2; 8 nucleotides agree with TRBD1. This CDR3 has 15 residues. Trimming at V came to 3 bases and at J to 6 bases, leaving 9 bases not matched to a gene. Germline V gene sequence: CDR1 SGHTA, CDR2 FQGNSA. The CDR3 is CASSLGAGQGDGYTF. The CDR3 bases are TGTGCCAGCAGCTTGGGGGCTGGACAGGGTGATGGCTACACCTTC. Complete variable domain (other parts from reference TRBV7-2 and TRBJ1-2): GAGVSQSPSNKVTEKGKDVELRCDPISGHTALYWYRQSLGQGLEFLIYFQGNSAPDKSGLPSDRFSAERTGGSVSTLTIQRTQQEDSAVYLCASSLGAGQGDGYTFGSGTRLTVV.

V gene TRBV5-1 combines with J gene TRBJ2-1, with TRBD2 matching over 7 bases. Germline V gives CDR1 SGHRS, CDR2 YFSETQ. After removal of 4 bases from V and 6 bases from J, the junction contained 16 bases not matched to a gene. The CDR3 is 17 residues long. CDR3 DNA: TGCGCCAGCAGCCGAAGGGGTTGGCGGGAGTTGGGCAATGAGCAGTTCTTC. Translated, it gives CASSRRGWRELGNEQFF.

The chain carries TRBV6-1 and TRBJ2-2, with a possible D match to TRBD1 (5 bases). CDR1 MNHNS and CDR2 SASEGT come from the germline V gene. The ends were cut back, 6 bases at V and 2 bases at J, with 7 bases in the middle. The CDR3 contains 13 residues. DNA of the CDR3: TGTGCCAGCAGGGGGCTTAACACCGGGGAGCTGTTTTTT. It specifies CASRGLNTGELFF.

CDR3 sequence (DNA): TGTGCCAGCAGTGGAGGGAGGGTCGCTGAAGCTTTCTTT. Protein sequence: CASSGGRVAEAFF. J is TRBJ1-1 and V is TRBV2; D is ambiguous. Deletions cut 4 bases from V and 6 bases from J, with 12 bases between. The CDR3 runs 13 residues. Germline V CDR1 and CDR2: SNHLY, FYNNEI.

The gene calls are TRBV6-5 and TRBJ2-7; the match to TRBD1 covers 9 bases. CDR1 and CDR2 (germline): MNHEY, SVGAGI. The CDR3 covers 14 residues. After removal of 5 bases from V and 7 bases from J, the junction contained 9 bases not matched to a gene. DNA of the CDR3: TGTGCCAGCAGTCAGGACAGGGGAATGAGGGAGCAGTACGTC. This sequence encodes CASSQDRGMREQYV.